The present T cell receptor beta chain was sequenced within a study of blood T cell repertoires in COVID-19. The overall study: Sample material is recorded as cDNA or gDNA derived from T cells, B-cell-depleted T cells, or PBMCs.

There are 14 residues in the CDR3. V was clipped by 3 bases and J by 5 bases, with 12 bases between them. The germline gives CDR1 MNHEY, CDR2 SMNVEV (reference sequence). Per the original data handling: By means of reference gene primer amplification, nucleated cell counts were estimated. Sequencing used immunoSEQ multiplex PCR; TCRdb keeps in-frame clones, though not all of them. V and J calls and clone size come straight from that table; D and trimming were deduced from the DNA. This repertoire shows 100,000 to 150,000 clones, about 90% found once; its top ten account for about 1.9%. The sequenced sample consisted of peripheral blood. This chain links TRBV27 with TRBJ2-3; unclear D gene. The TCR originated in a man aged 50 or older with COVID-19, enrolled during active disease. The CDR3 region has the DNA TGTGCCAGCAGTTTTGAGGCCGGTAGAGATACGCAGTATTTT. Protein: CASSFEAGRDTQYF.